The entry that follows covers one T cell receptor (beta chain) sequence. V was pared by 1 base and J by 4 bases, with 7 bases of the junction left unmatched. Germline V lookup: CDR1 MGHRA, CDR2 YSYEKL. The length of the CDR3 is 16 residues. The data derive from a study of T cell changes during pregnancy in multiple sclerosis. Assay used: immunoSEQ multiplex PCR; TCRdb lists only in-frame clones, some missing. The sample holds 55,000 to 85,000 clones, about 93% seen once. This receptor was taken from a female donor with multiple sclerosis, enrolled in a pregnancy study. The chain combines TRBV4-1 with TRBJ1-3, with 7 bases fitting TRBD1. Material: CD4+ T cells from peripheral blood mononuclear cells, obtained after pregnancy. The CDR3 is CASSQVLQGTGNTIYF. CDR3 bases: TGCGCCAGCAGCCAAGTCCTACAGGGGACAGGAAACACCATATATTTT.